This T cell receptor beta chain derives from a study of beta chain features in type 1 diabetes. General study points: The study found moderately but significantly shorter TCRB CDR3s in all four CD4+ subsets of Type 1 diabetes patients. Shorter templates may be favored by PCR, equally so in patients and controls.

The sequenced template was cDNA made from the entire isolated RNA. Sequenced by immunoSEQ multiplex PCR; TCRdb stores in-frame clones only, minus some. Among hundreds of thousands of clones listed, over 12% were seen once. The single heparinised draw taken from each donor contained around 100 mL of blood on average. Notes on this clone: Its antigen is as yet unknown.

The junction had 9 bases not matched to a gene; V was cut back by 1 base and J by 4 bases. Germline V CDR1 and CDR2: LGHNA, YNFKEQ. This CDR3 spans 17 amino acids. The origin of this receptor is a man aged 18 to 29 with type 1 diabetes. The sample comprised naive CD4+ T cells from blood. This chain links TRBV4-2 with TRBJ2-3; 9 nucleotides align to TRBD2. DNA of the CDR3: TGTGCCAGCAGCCAAGTGATAGCGGGAGAATCGGCAGATACGCAGTATTTT. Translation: CASSQVIAGESADTQYF.